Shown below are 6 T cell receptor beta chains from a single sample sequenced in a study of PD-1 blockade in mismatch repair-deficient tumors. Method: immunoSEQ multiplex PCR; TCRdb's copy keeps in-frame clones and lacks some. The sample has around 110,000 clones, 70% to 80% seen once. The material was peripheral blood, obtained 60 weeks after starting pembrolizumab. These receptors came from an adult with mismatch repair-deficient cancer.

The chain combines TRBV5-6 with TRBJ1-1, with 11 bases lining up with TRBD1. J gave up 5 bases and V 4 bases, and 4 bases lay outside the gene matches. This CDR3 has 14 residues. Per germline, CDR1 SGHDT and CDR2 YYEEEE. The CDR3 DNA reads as TGTGCCAGCAGCCTGGGACAGGGGGAAACTGAAGCTTTCTTT. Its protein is CASSLGQGETEAFF.

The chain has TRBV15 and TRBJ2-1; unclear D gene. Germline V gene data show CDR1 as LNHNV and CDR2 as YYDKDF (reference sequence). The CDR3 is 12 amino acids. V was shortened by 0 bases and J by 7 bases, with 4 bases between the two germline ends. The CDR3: CATSRDVNEQFF. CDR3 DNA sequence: TGTGCCACCAGCAGAGATGTAAATGAGCAGTTCTTC.

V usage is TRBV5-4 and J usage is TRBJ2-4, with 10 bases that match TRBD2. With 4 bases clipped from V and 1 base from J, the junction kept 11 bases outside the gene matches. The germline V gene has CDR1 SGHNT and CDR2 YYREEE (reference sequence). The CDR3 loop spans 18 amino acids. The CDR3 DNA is TGTGCCAGCAGCGCTCCCCCTAGCGGGAGCGGGGCCAAAAACATTCAGTACTTC. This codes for CASSAPPSGSGAKNIQYF.

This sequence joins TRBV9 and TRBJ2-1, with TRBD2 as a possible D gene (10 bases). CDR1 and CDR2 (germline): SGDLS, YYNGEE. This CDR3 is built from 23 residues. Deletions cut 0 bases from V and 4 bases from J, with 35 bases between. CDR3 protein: CASSVATGQGGSGRAQGYNEQFF. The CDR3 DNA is TGTGCCAGCAGCGTAGCAACGGGACAGGGTGGGAGCGGGAGGGCTCAGGGATACAATGAGCAGTTCTTC.

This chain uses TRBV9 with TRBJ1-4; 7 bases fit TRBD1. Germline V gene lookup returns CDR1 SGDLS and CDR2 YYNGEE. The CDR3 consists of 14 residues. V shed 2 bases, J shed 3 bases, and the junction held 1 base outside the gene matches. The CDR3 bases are TGTGCCAGCAGCGTTGGACAGGCTAATGAAAAACTGTTTTTT. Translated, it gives CASSVGQANEKLFF.

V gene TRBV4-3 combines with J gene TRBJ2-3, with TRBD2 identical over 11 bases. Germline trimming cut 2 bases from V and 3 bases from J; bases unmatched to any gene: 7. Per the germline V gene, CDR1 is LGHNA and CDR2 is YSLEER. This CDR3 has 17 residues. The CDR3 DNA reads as TGCGCCAGCAGCCAATTAGTAGCGGGAGGGCCAACAGATACGCAGTATTTT. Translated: CASSQLVAGGPTDTQYF.